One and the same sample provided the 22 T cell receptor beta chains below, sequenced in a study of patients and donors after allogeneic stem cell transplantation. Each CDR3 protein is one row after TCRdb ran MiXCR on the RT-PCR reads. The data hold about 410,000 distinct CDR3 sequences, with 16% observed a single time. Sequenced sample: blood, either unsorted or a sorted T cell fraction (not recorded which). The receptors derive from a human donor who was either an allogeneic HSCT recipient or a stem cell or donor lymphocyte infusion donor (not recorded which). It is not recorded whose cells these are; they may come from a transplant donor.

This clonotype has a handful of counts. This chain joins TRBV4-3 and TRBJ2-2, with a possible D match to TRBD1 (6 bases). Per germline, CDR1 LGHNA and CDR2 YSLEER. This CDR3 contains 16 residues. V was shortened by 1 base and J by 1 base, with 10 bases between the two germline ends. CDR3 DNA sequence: TGCGCCAGCAGCCAAGTACCAGGGGAGAACACCGGGGAGCTGTTTTTT. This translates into CASSQVPGENTGELFF.

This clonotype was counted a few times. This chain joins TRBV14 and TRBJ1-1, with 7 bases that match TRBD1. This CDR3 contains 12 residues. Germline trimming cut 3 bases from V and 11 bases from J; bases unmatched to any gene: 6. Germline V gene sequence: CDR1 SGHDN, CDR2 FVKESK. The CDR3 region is CASSQMTGKAFF. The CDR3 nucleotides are TGTGCCAGCAGCCAGATGACAGGGAAGGCTTTCTTT.

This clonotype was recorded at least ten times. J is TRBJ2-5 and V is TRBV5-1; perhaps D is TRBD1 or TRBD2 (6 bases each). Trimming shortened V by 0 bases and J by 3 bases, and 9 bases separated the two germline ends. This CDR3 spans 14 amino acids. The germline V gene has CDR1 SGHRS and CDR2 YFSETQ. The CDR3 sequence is CASSLEGGKETQYF. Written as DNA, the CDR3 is TGCGCCAGCAGCTTGGAAGGGGGGAAAGAGACCCAGTACTTC.

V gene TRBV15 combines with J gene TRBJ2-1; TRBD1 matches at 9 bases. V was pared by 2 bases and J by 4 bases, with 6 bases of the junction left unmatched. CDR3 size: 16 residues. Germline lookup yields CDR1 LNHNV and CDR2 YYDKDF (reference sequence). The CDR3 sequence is CATSRIDRGIYNEQFF. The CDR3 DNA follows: TGTGCCACCAGCAGAATCGACAGGGGGATTTACAATGAGCAGTTCTTC.

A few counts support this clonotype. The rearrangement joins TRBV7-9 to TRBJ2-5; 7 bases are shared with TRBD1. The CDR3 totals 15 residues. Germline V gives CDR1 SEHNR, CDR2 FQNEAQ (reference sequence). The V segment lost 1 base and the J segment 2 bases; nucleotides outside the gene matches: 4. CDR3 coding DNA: TGTGCCAGCAGCTTAGGGGGGACAGAACAAGAGACCCAGTACTTC. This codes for CASSLGGTEQETQYF. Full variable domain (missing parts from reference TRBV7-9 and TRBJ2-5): DTGVSQNPRHKITKRGQNVTFRCDPISEHNRLYWYRQTLGQGPEFLTYFQNEAQLEKSRLLSDRFSAERPKGSFSTLEIQRTEQGDSAMYLCASSLGGTEQETQYFGPGTRLLVL.

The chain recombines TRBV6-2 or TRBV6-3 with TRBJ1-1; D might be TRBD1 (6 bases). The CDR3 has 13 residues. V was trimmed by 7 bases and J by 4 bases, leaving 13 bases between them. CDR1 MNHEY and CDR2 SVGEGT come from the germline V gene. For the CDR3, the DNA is TGTGCCAGCAAGGACAGCCCGGGCACTGAAGCTTTCTTT. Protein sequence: CASKDSPGTEAFF.

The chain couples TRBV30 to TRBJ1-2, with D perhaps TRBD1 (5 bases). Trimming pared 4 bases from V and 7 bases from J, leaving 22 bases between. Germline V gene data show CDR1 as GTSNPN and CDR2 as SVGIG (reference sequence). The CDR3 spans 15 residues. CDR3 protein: CAWTTTVRGAGGYTF. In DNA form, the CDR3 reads TGTGCCTGGACCACCACCGTAAGGGGCGCAGGTGGCTACACCTTC.

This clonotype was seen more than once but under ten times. CDR3 DNA: TGTGCCAGCAGCCACCGGGGGCAGGCCTATGGCTACACCTTC. Its translation: CASSHRGQAYGYTF. The chain carries TRBV12-3 or TRBV12-4 and TRBJ1-2, with D tentatively TRBD1 (6 bases). V gave up 6 bases and J gave up 4 bases, with 15 bases separating them. This CDR3 comprises 14 residues.

The CDR3 bases are TGTGCCAGCAGCCAAGAGACCCGCCGGGCAGTACCCTTTGAAGCTTTCTTT. Protein sequence: CASSQETRRAVPFEAFF. J is TRBJ1-1 and V is TRBV4-2; D uncertain. This CDR3 has 17 residues. The germline V gene has CDR1 LGHNA and CDR2 YNFKEQ. The V gene lost 0 bases and the J gene lost 7 bases, with 21 bases spanning the gap.

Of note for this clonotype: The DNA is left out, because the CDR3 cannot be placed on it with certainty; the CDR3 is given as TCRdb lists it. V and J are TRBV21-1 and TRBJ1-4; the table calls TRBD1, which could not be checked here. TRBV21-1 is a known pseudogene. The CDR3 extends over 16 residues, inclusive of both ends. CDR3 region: CASSDQYVPWKKNCFF.

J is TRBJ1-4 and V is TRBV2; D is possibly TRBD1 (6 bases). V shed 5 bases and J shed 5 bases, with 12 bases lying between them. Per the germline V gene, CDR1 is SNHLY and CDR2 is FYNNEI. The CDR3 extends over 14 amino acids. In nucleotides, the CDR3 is TGTGCCAGCAGTTCACAGGGCGGGAATGAAAAACTGTTTTTT. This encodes CASSSQGGNEKLFF.

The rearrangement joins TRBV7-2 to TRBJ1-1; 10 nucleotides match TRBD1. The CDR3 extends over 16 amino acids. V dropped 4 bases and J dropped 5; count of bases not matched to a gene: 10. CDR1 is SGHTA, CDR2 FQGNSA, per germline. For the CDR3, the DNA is TGTGCCAGCAGCTCTTACCGGACAGGGGGAGGGACTGAAGCTTTCTTT. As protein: CASSSYRTGGGTEAFF. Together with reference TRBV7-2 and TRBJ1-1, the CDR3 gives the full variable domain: GAGVSQSPSNKVTEKGKDVELRCDPISGHTALYWYRQSLGQGLEFLIYFQGNSAPDKSGLPSDRFSAERTGGSVSTLTIQRTQQEDSAVYLCASSSYRTGGGTEAFFGQGTRLTVV.

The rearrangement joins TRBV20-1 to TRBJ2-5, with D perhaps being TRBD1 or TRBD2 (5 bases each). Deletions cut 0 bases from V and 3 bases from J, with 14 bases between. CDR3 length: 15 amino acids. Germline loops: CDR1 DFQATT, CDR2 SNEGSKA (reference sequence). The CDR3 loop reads CSARDIGTAKETQYF. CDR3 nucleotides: TGCAGTGCTAGAGATATCGGGACCGCAAAAGAGACCCAGTACTTC.

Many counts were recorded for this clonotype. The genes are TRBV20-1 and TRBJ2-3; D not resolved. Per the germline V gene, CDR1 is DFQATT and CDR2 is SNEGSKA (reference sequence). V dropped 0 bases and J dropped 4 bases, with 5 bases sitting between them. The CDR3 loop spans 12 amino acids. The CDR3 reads CSARDPPDTQYF. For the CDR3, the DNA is TGCAGTGCTAGAGATCCCCCAGATACGCAGTATTTT.

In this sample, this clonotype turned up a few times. The CDR3 protein is CASSLAGEKPYEQYF. CDR3 in DNA: TGTGCCAGCAGTTTAGCGGGGGAAAAGCCCTACGAGCAGTACTTC. The rearrangement joins TRBV27 to TRBJ2-7, with TRBD2 matching over 7 bases. The CDR3 has 15 residues. The V gene end was trimmed by 2 bases and the J gene end by 2 bases; junction bases not matched to a gene: 6. CDR1 MNHEY and CDR2 SMNVEV come from the germline V gene (reference sequence).

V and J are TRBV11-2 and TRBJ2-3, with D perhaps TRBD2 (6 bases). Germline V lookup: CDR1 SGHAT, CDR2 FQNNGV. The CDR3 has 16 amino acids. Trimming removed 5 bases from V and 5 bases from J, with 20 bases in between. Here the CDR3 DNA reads TGTGCCAGCAGCCCCCGTTACGGGAGAGATATAGATACGCAGTATTTT. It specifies CASSPRYGRDIDTQYF.

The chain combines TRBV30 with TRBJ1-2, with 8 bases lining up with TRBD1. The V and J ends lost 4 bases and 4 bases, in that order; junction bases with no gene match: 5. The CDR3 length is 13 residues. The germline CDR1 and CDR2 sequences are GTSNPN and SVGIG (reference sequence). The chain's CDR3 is CAWIPGGSYGYTF. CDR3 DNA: TGTGCCTGGATCCCAGGGGGCAGCTATGGCTACACCTTC.

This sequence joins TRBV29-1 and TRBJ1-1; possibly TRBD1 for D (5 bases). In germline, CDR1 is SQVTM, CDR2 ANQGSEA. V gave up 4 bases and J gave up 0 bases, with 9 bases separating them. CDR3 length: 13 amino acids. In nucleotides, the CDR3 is TGCAGCGTTGGGGGGACTCTGAACACTGAAGCTTTCTTT. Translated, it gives CSVGGTLNTEAFF.

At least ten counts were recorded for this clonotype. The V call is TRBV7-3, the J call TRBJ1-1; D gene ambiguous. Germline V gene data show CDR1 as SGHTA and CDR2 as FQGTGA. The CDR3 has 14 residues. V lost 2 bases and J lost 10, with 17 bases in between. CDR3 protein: CASSLRSGTEGAFF. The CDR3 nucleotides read TGTGCCAGCAGCTTACGATCCGGAACGGAGGGAGCTTTCTTT.

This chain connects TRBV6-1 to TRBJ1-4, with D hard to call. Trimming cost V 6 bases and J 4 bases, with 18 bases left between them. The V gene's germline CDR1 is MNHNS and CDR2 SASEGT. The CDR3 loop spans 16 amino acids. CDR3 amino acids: CASSPEIPGINEKLFF. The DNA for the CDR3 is TGTGCCAGCAGCCCCGAGATACCAGGAATTAATGAAAAACTGTTTTTT.

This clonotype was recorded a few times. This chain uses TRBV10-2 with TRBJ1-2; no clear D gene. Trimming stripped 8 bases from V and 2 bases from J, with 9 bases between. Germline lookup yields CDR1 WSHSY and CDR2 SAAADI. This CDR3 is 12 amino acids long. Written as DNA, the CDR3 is TGCGCCAGCTCGAGTTTAAACTATGGCTACACCTTC. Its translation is CASSSLNYGYTF.

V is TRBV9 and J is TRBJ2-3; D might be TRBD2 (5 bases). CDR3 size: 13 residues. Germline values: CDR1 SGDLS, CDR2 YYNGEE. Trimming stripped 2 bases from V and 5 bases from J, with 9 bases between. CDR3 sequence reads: CASSVRAGDTQYF. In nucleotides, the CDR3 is TGTGCCAGCAGCGTTAGGGCGGGAGATACGCAGTATTTT.